Shown below are 5 T cell receptor beta chains from a single sample sequenced in a study of graft-versus-host responses after intestinal transplantation. The table came from immunoSEQ multiplex PCR; TCRdb's copy has only in-frame clones and leaves some out. The sample lists some 14,000 clones, 35% to 45% seen once, with over 12% in the top ten. Irradiated, violet-dye-labeled stimulator cells, about 200,000 in number, were plated with about 200,000 CFSE-labeled responder cells. Sample: alloreactive CD8+ T cells from a mixed lymphocyte reaction culture, taken before intestinal transplant. The subset: CFSE-low proliferating T cells sorted from roughly six-day pre-transplant mixed lymphocyte reaction (GvH or HvG direction). Receptors were obtained from a human patient who received an intestinal transplant.

This clone was counted a few times. The CDR3: CASSIGLAGDNEQFF. The CDR3 DNA is TGTGCCAGTAGTATAGGACTAGCGGGAGACAATGAGCAGTTCTTC. The chain combines TRBV19 with TRBJ2-1, with 12 bases that match TRBD2. The V gene end was trimmed by 1 base and the J gene end by 5 bases; junction bases not matched to a gene: 0. Per the germline V gene, CDR1 is LNHDA and CDR2 is SQIVND (reference sequence). The CDR3 consists of 15 residues.

V and J are TRBV28 and TRBJ1-5; a possible D gene is TRBD1 (5 bases). The V end lost 11 bases, the J end lost 5 bases, and 19 bases lay between the germline ends. Germline CDR1 and CDR2: MDHEN and SYDVKM. CDR3 length equals 14 residues. This CDR3 is CAVTPRDVDQPQHF. The CDR3 DNA reads TGTGCCGTCACGCCGCGGGACGTAGATCAGCCCCAGCATTTT.

This clone was detected a few times. V and J are TRBV4-3 and TRBJ2-4; 7 bases fit TRBD1. The CDR3 sequence is 14 residues long. Germline CDR1 reads LGHNA; CDR2 reads YSLEER. Unmatched junction bases numbered 4, after V lost 0 bases and J lost 8 bases. CDR3 sequence: CASSQDRGQDIQYF. As DNA, the CDR3 is TGCGCCAGCAGCCAAGATAGGGGGCAGGACATTCAGTACTTC.

This clone was recorded a few times. This chain links TRBV13 with TRBJ2-7; 8 positions match TRBD2. The CDR3 is 16 residues long. Per germline, CDR1 PRHDT and CDR2 FYEKMQ (reference sequence). V shed 5 bases, J shed 0 bases, and the junction held 9 bases outside the gene matches. The CDR3 DNA reads TGTGCCAGCAGCACGACGAGCGGGGGAAGCTCCTACGAGCAGTACTTC. This translates into CASSTTSGGSSYEQYF.

This clone showed up just a few times. The chain links TRBV6-1 to TRBJ2-7; possible D gene TRBD1, 5 bases. The CDR3 is 14 residues long. Trimming removed 5 bases from V and 2 bases from J, with 13 bases in between. Germline loops: CDR1 MNHNS, CDR2 SASEGT. Here the CDR3 reads CASSSQGGPYEQYF. The CDR3 nucleotides read TGTGCCAGCAGTTCCCAGGGTGGCCCCTACGAGCAGTACTTC.